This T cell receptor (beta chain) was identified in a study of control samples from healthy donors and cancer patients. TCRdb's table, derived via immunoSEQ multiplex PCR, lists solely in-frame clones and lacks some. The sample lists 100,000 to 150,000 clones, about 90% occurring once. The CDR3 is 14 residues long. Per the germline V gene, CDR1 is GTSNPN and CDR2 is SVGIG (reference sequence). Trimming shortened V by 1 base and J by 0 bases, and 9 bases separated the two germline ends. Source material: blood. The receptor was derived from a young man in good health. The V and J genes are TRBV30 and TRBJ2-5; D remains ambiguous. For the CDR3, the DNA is TGTGCCTGGAGTGCCCGTTTATACCAAGAGACCCAGTACTTC. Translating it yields CAWSARLYQETQYF.